The text below deals with one TCR beta chain. Its antigen specificity is not known. Per-base qualities were not stored, and no clone one base away is much larger. The data were obtained in a study of blood T cell repertoires in COVID-19 (dated by TCRdb to the early 2020s). About the full investigation: The collaborator samples originated in the United States, Italy and Spain and spanned the acute and convalescent phases of COVID-19. The samples were drawn from two sources: the first 160 participants of the ongoing ImmuneRACE study, and 950 to 1,500 subjects contributed by 6 global collaborators. The repertoires were released in a freely available public database meant as a resource for research on the immune response to SARS-CoV-2. Where available, HLA class I and class II types were obtained from metadata supplied by the sample provider rather than from assay-based typing. Deeply sampled blood TCRbeta repertoires from subjects exposed to, actively infected with, or recovered from COVID-19 were included in the dataset. The material from the prospective study consisted of cDNA or gDNA derived from T cells, B-cell-depleted T cells, or PBMCs. Nearly every sample came with metadata listing a de-identified subject ID, COVID-19 status, age in years and sex.

TCRbeta CDR3 regions were amplified from genomic DNA by means of the immunoSEQ Assay, a bias-controlled multiplex PCR. The authors' pipeline ran thus. The number of nucleated cells in each sample was estimated from the amplification of reference gene primers within the assay. To quantify the absolute abundance of each unique TCRbeta CDR3 rearrangement, sequence reads were collapsed and filtered. For each sample, productive Simpson clonality was calculated as the square root of Simpson's diversity index over productive rearrangements. The table comes from immuneACCESS by way of TCRdb, which keeps in-frame sequences with V and J called. Part of the clones is missing from these tables; in studies checked, under half for an unresolved V gene and the rest for unknown reasons. The DNA was the basis for D and trimming; V, J and clone size are from that table. Recorded for this sample are roughly 170,000 clones; 70% to 90% of them occurred a single time. Roughly 20% of the sample belongs to the ten largest clones.

CDR1 and CDR2 were assigned from the germline V gene as SGHTA and FQGNSA. The CDR3 goes from the cysteine to the phenylalanine over 15 residues. The only DNA kept is the CDR3, 45 bases in frame from the first base. The junction carries 14 bases between V and J, which are trimmed by 2 bases and 3 bases respectively. Each collaborating institution followed its own protocols to collect whole blood in K2EDTA tubes. For TCRbeta analysis, collaborators shipped samples as frozen whole blood, isolated PBMCs, or DNA extracted from either of those sample types. General conclusions and limits of the study: Clinical and demographic metadata were provided uncurated, with the amount varying by source and participant.

Sample: peripheral blood. The receptor comes from a man between 65 and 85 years old with active or convalescent COVID-19. The chain is assembled from TRBV7-2 and TRBJ2-7; matching of 5 bases hints at TRBD1 as the D gene. The DNA sequence is as follows: TGTGCCAGCAGCTTATTCCAGGGTTCGTACTACGAGCAGTACTTC. Translated, this is CASSLFQGSYYEQYF.